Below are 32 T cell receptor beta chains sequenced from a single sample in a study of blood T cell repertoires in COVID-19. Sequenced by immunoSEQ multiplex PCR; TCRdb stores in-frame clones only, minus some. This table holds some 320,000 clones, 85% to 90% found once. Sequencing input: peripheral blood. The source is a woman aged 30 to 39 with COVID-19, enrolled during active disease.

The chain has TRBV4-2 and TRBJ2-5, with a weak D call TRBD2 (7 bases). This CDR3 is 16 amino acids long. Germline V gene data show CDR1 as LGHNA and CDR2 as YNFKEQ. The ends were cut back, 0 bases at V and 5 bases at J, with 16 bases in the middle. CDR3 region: CASSQEAGASGETQYF. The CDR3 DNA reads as TGTGCCAGCAGCCAAGAGGCGGGGGCCTCGGGTGAGACCCAGTACTTC.

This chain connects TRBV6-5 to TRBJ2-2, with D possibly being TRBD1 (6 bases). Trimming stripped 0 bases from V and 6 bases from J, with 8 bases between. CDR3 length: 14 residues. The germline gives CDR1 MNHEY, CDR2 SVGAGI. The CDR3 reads CASSYSAGAGELFF. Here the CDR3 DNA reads TGTGCCAGCAGTTACTCGGCAGGGGCCGGGGAGCTGTTTTTT.

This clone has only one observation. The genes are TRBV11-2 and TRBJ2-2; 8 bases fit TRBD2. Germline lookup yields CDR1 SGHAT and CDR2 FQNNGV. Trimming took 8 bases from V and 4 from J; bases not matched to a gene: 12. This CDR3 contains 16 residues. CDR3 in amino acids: CASLFGGGPATGELFF. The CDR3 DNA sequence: TGTGCCAGCCTTTTCGGCGGGGGGCCAGCCACCGGGGAGCTGTTTTTT.

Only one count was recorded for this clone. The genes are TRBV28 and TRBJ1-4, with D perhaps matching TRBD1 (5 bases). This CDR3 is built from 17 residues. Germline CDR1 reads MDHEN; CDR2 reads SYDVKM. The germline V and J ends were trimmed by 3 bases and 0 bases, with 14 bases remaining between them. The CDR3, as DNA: TGTGCCAGCAGTTTTTCCTGGACGGACACAACTAATGAAAAACTGTTTTTT. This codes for CASSFSWTDTTNEKLFF.

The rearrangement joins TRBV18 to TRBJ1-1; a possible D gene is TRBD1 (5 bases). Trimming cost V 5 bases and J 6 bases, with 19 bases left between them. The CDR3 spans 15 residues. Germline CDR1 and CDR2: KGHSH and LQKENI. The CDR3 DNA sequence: TGTGCCAGCTCAATAGGACACCCCCAAACCGCTGAAGCTTTCTTT. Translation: CASSIGHPQTAEAFF.

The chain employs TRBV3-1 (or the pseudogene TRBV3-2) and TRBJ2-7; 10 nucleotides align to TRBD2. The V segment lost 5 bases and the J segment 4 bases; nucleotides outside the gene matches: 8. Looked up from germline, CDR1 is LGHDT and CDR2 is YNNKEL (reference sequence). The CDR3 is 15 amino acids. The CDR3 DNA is TGTGCCAGCAGCTTCTCAGCGGGGGGGCAGTACGAGCAGTACTTC. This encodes CASSFSAGGQYEQYF.

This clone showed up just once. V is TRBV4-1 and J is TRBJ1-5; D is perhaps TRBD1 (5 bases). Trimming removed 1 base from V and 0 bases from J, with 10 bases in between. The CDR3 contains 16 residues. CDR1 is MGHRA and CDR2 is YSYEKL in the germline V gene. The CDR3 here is CASSQGDSYSNQPQHF. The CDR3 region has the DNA TGCGCCAGCAGCCAAGGCGACAGTTATAGCAATCAGCCCCAGCATTTT.

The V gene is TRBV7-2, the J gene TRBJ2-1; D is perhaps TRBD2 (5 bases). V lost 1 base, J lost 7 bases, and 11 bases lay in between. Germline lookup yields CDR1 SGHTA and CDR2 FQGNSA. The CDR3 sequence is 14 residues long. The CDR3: CASSLVVAGNEQFF. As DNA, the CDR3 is TGTGCCAGCAGCTTAGTAGTTGCGGGTAATGAGCAGTTCTTC. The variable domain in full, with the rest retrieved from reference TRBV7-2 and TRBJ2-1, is GAGVSQSPSNKVTEKGKDVELRCDPISGHTALYWYRQSLGQGLEFLIYFQGNSAPDKSGLPSDRFSAERTGGSVSTLTIQRTQQEDSAVYLCASSLVVAGNEQFFGPGTRLTVL.

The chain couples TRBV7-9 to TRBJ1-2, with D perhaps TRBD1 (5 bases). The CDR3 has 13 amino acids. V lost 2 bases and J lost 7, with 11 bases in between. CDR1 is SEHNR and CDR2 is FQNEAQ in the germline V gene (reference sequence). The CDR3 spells CASSLTQGFGYTF. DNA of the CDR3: TGTGCCAGCAGCTTAACGCAGGGTTTTGGCTACACCTTC.

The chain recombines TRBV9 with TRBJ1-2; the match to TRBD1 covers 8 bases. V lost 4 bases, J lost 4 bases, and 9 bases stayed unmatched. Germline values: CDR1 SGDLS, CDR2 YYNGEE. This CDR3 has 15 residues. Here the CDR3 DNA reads TGTGCCAGCAGCTCTCTTACCGGGACAGGCTATGGCTACACCTTC. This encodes CASSSLTGTGYGYTF.

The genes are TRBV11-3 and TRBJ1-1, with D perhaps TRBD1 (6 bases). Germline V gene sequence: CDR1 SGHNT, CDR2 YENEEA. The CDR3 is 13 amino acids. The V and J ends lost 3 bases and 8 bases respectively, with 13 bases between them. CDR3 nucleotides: TGTGCCAGCAGCTTTAAGATAGGGACAGAAGCTTTCTTT. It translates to CASSFKIGTEAFF.

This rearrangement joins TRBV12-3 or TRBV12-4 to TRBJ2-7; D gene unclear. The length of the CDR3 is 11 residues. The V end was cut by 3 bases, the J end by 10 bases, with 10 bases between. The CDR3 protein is CASSFNSIQYF. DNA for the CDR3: TGTGCCAGCAGTTTTAACTCAATACAGTACTTC.

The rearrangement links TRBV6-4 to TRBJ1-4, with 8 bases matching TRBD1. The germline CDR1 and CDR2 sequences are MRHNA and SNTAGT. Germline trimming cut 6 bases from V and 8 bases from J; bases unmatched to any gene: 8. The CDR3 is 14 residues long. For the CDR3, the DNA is TGTGCCAGCAGGATGGACAGGGAAGTCGAAAAACTGTTTTTT. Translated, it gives CASRMDREVEKLFF.

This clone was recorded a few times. The DNA of the CDR3 is TGTGCCAGCAGTGTTAATGATGTTGGGAGCGAAGCTTTCTTT. This gives the protein CASSVNDVGSEAFF. The chain is built from TRBV2 and TRBJ1-1; D not resolved. Per germline, CDR1 SNHLY and CDR2 FYNNEI. Trimming shortened V by 4 bases and J by 8 bases, and 17 bases separated the two germline ends. This CDR3 is built from 14 residues.

CDR3 loop: CASSSGGGAGEQYF. The CDR3 nucleotides are TGTGCCAGCAGCTCCGGCGGGGGGGCCGGGGAGCAGTACTTC. The chain has TRBV5-4 and TRBJ2-7; 9 bases fit TRBD2. The J segment lost 7 bases and the V segment lost 3 bases, leaving 8 bases of the junction unmatched. Germline CDR1 is SGHNT and CDR2 is YYREEE (reference sequence). CDR3 length: 14 residues.

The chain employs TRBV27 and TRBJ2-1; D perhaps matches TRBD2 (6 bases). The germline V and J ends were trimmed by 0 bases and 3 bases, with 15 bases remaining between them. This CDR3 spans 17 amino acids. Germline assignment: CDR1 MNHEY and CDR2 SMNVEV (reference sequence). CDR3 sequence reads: CASSLSRGSGLYNEQFF. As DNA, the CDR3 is TGTGCCAGCAGTTTATCCCGAGGTAGCGGACTCTACAATGAGCAGTTCTTC.

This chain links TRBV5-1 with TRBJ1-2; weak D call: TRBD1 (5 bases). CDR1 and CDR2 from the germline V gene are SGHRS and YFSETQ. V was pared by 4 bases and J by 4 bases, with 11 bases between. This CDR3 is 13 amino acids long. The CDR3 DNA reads TGCGCCAGCAGCCCCGGGGGAACCTATGGCTACACCTTC. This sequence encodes CASSPGGTYGYTF. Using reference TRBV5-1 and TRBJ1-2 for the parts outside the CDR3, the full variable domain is KAGVTQTPRYLIKTRGQQVTLSCSPISGHRSVSWYQQTPGQGLQFLFEYFSETQRNKGNFPGRFSGRQFSNSRSEMNVSTLELGDSALYLCASSPGGTYGYTFGSGTRLTVV.

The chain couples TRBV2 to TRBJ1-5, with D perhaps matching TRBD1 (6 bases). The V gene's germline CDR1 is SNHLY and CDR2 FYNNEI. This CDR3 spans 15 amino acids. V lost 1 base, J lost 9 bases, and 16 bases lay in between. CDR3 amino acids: CASSEVGQPDRPQHF. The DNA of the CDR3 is TGTGCCAGCAGTGAAGTCGGACAGCCGGACCGGCCCCAGCATTTT.

CDR3 protein: CARPNSRVTSAGGFYGYTF. CDR3 nucleotides: TGTGCCAGGCCTAATTCGAGGGTAACGTCGGCGGGAGGCTTCTATGGCTACACCTTC. The chain recombines TRBV2 with TRBJ1-2; D is uncertain. Trimming stripped 9 bases from V and 4 bases from J, with 33 bases between. Germline CDR1 is SNHLY and CDR2 is FYNNEI. CDR3 length equals 19 residues.

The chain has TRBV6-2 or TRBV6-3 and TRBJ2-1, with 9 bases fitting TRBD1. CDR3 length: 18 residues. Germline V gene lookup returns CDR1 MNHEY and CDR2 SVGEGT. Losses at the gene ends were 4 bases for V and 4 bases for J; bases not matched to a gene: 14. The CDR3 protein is CASSSSPGQGMRYNEQFF. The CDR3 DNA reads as TGTGCCAGCAGTTCTTCCCCGGGACAGGGAATGAGGTACAATGAGCAGTTCTTC.

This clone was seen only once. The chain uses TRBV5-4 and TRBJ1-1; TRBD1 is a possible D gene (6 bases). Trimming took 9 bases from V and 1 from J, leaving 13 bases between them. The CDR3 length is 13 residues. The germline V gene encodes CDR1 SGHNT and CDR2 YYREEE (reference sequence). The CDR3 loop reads CATSGGRNTEAFF. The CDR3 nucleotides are TGTGCCACCTCGGGGGGCCGGAACACTGAAGCTTTCTTT.

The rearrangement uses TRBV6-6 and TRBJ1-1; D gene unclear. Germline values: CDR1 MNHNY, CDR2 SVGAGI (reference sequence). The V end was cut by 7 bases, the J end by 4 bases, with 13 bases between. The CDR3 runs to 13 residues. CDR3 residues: CASKLTETTEAFF. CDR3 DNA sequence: TGTGCCAGCAAATTGACGGAGACCACTGAAGCTTTCTTT.

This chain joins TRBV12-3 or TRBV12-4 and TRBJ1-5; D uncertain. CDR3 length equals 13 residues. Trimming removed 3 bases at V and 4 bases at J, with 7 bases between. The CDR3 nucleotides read TGTGCCAGCAGTTTGTCCCTGAATCAGCCCCAGCATTTT. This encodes CASSLSLNQPQHF.

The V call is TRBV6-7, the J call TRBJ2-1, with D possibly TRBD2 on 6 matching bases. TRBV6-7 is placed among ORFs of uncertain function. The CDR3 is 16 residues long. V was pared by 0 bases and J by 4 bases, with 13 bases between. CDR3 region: CASSYSGLAGYNEQFF. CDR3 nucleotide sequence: TGTGCCAGCAGTTACTCCGGCCTGGCGGGATACAATGAGCAGTTCTTC.

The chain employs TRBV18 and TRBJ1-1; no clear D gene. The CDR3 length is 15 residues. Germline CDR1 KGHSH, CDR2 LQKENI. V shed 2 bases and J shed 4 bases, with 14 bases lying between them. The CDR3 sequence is CASSPDATRVTEAFF. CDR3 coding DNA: TGTGCCAGCTCACCAGACGCAACGAGGGTCACTGAAGCTTTCTTT.

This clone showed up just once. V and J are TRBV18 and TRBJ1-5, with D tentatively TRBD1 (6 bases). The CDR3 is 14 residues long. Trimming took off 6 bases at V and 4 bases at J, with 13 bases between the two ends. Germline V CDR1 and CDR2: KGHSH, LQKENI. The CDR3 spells CASSAGAGNQPQHF. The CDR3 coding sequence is TGTGCCAGCTCGGCGGGGGCAGGGAATCAGCCCCAGCATTTT.

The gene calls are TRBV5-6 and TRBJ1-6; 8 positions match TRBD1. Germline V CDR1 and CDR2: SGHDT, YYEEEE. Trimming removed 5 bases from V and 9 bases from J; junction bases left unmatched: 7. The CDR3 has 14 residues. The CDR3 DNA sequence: TGTGCCAGCAGTCAGGGGGCCGGTGGTTCACCCCTCCACTTT. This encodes CASSQGAGGSPLHF.

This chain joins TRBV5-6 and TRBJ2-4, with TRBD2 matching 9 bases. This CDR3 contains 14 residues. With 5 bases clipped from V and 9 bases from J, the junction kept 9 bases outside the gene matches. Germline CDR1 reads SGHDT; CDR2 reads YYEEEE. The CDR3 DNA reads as TGTGCCAGCAGAGGTGCGGGGGGGCGTGGCATTCAGTACTTC. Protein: CASRGAGGRGIQYF.

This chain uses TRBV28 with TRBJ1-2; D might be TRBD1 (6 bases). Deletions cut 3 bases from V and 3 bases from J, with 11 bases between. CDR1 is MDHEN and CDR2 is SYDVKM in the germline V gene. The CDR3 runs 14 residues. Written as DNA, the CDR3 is TGTGCCAGCAGTTTGATTGGGGGCGACTATGGCTACACCTTC. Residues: CASSLIGGDYGYTF.

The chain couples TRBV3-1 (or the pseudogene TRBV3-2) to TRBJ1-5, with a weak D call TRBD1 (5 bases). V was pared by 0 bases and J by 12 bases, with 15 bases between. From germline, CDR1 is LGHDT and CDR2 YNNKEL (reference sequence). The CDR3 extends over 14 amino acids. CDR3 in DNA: TGTGCCAGCAGCCAAGAACCCTGGAGGGGAGACCAGCATTTT. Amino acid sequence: CASSQEPWRGDQHF.

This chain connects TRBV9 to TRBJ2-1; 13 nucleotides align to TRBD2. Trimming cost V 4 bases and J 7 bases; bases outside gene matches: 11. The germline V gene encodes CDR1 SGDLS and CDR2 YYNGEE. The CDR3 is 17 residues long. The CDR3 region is CASSPEVLAGGPNEQFF. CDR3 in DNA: TGTGCCAGCAGCCCAGAGGTACTAGCGGGGGGGCCAAATGAGCAGTTCTTC.

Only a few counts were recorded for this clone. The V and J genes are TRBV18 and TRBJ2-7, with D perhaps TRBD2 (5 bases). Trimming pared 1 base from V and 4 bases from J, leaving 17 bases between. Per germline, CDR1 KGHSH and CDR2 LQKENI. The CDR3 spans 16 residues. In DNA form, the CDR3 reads TGTGCCAGCTCACCACAGCCGGGGAGCTCCGTTTACGAGCAGTACTTC. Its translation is CASSPQPGSSVYEQYF. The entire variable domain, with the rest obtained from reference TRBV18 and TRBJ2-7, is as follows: NAGVMQNPRHLVRRRGQEARLRCSPMKGHSHVYWYRQLPEEGLKFMVYLQKENIIDESGMPKERFSAEFPKEGPSILRIQQVVRGDSAAYFCASSPQPGSSVYEQYFGPGTRLTVT.